The clone carrying this TCR beta chain has only one observation. Antigen unknown. The germline V and J ends were trimmed by 0 bases and 5 bases, with 11 bases remaining between them. This CDR3 spans 15 amino acids. Germline V gene data show CDR1 as SGHRS and CDR2 as YFSETQ. The record originates from a study of T cell responses to AZD1222 COVID-19 vaccine. Study at large: Pooling covered second doses at about 4 or about 12 weeks. General study points: A mostly white British donor set with more females was recruited, and clonal diversity was possibly underestimated. Spike-specific TCR breadth and depth both grew after two AZD1222 doses.

The table came from immunoSEQ multiplex PCR; TCRdb's copy has only in-frame clones and leaves some out. The table records about 100,000 clones, around nine tenths of them present only once. The source was peripheral blood, collected on day 0 of AZD1222 vaccination. The V call is TRBV5-1, the J call TRBJ1-4; the D is unclear. The clonotype was recovered from an adult in good health. The CDR3 bases are TGCGCCAGCAGCTTGGCCGGCCCAGGAAATGAAAAACTGTTTTTT. This translates into CASSLAGPGNEKLFF. Supplemented by reference TRBV5-1 and TRBJ1-4, the full variable domain reads KAGVTQTPRYLIKTRGQQVTLSCSPISGHRSVSWYQQTPGQGLQFLFEYFSETQRNKGNFPGRFSGRQFSNSRSEMNVSTLELGDSALYLCASSLAGPGNEKLFFGSGTQLSVL.